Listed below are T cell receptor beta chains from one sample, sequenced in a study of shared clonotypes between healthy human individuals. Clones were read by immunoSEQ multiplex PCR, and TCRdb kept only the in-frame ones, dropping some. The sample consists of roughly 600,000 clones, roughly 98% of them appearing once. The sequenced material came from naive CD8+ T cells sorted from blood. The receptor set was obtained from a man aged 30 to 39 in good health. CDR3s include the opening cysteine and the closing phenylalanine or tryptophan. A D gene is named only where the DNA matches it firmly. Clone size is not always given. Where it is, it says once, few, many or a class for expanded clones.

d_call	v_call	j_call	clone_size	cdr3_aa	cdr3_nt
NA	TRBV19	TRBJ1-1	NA	CASSMRAYHTEAFF	TGTGCCAGTAGTATGAGGGCGTATCACACTGAAGCTTTCTTT
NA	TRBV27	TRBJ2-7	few	CASSFQSSYEQYF	TGTGCCAGCAGTTTCCAGAGCTCCTACGAGCAGTACTTC
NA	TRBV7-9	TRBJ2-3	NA	CASNPVGGGDTQYF	TGTGCCAGCAACCCCGTCGGGGGAGGAGATACGCAGTATTTT
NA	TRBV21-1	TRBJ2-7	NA	CASSPWGIYEQYF	TGTGCCAGCAGCCCATGGGGAATATACGAGCAGTACTTC
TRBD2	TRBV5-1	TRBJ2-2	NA	CASSLSVAGGSNTGELFF	TGCGCCAGCAGCTTGTCGGTAGCGGGAGGTTCGAACACCGGGGAGCTGTTTTTT
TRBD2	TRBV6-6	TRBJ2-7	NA	CASSYGGLAGNEQYF	TGTGCCAGCAGTTACGGGGGACTAGCGGGAAACGAGCAGTACTTC
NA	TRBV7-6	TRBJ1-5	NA	CASSLAGGISNQPQHF	TGTGCCAGCAGCTTAGCCGGGGGCATCAGCAATCAGCCCCAGCATTTT
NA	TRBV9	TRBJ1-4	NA	CASSVGNEKLFF	TGTGCCAGCAGCGTAGGTAATGAAAAACTGTTTTTT
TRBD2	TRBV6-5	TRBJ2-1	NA	CASSFGLAGAGEQFF	TGTGCCAGCAGTTTCGGACTAGCGGGAGCAGGTGAGCAGTTCTTC
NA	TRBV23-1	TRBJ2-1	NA	CASSHGGNYTNEQFF	TGCGCCAGCAGTCACGGCGGGAACTACACCAATGAGCAGTTCTTC
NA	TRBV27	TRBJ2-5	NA	CASSPLPPTRVQYF	TGTGCCAGCAGTCCCCTACCACCAACACGGGTCCAGTACTTC
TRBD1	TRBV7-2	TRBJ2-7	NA	CASSPGDRGYEQYF	TGTGCCAGCAGCCCGGGGGACAGGGGCTACGAGCAGTACTTC
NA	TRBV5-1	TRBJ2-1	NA	CASSLEKVVDFEQFF	TGCGCCAGCAGCTTGGAGAAGGTCGTCGACTTTGAGCAGTTCTTC
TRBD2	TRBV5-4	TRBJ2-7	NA	CASNPGGRPHEQYF	TGTGCCAGCAACCCCGGCGGGAGGCCCCACGAGCAGTACTTC
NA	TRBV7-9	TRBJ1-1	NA	CASSLAQNTEAFF	TGTGCCAGCAGCTTAGCCCAGAACACTGAAGCTTTCTTT
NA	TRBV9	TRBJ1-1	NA	CASSGGVKNTEAFF	TGTGCCAGCAGCGGAGGGGTTAAGAACACTGAAGCTTTCTTT
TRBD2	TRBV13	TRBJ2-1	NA	CASSFYAGTSKDEQFF	TGTGCCAGCAGCTTTTACGCCGGGACTAGCAAGGATGAGCAGTTCTTC
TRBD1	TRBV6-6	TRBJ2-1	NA	CASSSLTGVVNEQFF	TGTGCCAGCAGTTCTTTGACAGGGGTAGTTAATGAGCAGTTCTTC
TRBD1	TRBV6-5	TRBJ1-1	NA	CASRPRGQMNTEAFF	TGTGCCAGCAGGCCCCGGGGACAGATGAACACTGAAGCTTTCTTT
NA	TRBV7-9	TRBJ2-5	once	CASSLEDTKEDF	TGTGCCAGCAGCTTAGAAGACACCAAAGAGGACTTC
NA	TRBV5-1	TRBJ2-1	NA	CASRGETGYNEQFF	TGCGCCAGCAGGGGAGAGACAGGTTACAATGAGCAGTTCTTC
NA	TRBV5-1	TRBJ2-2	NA	CASSFARGNTGELFF	TGCGCCAGCAGCTTCGCCAGGGGTAACACCGGGGAGCTGTTTTTT
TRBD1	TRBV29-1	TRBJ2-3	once	CSSSTGATDTQYF	TGCAGCTCGTCCACAGGGGCCACAGATACGCAGTATTTT
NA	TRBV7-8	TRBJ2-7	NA	CASSFGISYEQYF	TGTGCCAGCAGCTTTGGGATTTCCTACGAGCAGTACTTC
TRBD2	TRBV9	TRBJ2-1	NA	CASSVVESGRFGNEQFF	TGTGCCAGCAGCGTAGTAGAAAGCGGGAGGTTTGGGAATGAGCAGTTCTTC
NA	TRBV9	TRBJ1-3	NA	CASSESPGVISGNTIYF	TGTGCCAGCAGCGAAAGTCCAGGGGTTATCTCTGGAAACACCATATATTTT
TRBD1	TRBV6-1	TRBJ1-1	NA	CGDDRESWETEAFF	TGTGGGGATGACAGGGAAAGTTGGGAGACTGAAGCTTTCTTT
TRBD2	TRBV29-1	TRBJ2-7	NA	CSVSGLAGTTRSSYEQYF	TGCAGCGTATCCGGACTAGCGGGAACCACACGAAGCTCCTACGAGCAGTACTTC
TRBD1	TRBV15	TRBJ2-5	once	CATRDWDRPQETQYF	TGTGCCACCCGGGACTGGGACAGGCCCCAAGAGACCCAGTACTTC
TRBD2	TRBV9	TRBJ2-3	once	CASSVSGRKTDTQYF	TGTGCCAGCAGCGTTAGCGGGAGGAAAACAGATACGCAGTATTTT
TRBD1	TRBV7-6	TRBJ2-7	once	CASSSRQGISYEQYF	TGTGCCAGCAGCTCAAGACAGGGAATCTCCTACGAGCAGTACTTC
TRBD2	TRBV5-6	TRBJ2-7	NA	CASSWSGLAHSYEQYF	TGTGCCAGCAGCTGGTCAGGACTAGCGCACTCCTACGAGCAGTACTTC
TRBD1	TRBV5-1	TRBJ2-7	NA	CASSSMTGFDEQYF	TGCGCCAGCAGCTCGATGACAGGGTTCGACGAGCAGTACTTC
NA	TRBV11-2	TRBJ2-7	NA	CASSLNRAFYEQYF	TGTGCCAGCAGCTTAAACAGGGCCTTCTACGAGCAGTACTTC
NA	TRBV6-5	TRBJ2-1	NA	CASSYSNDLEQFF	TGTGCCAGCAGTTACTCGAACGACCTTGAGCAGTTCTTC
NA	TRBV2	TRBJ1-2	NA	CASSADSYGYTF	TGTGCCAGCAGTGCGGACAGCTATGGCTACACCTTC
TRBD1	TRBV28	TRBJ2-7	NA	CASSYGQAHSYEQYF	TGTGCCAGCAGTTACGGACAGGCACACTCCTACGAGCAGTACTTC
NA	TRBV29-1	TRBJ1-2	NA	CSVELWDTRNYGYTF	TGCAGCGTTGAATTGTGGGACACCAGAAACTATGGCTACACCTTC
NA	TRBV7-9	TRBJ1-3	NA	CASSGEQGNTIYF	TGTGCCAGCAGCGGCGAACAGGGAAACACCATATATTTT
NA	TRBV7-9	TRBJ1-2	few	CASSLGPSKPANYGYTF	TGTGCCAGCAGCTTAGGCCCCTCAAAGCCAGCTAACTATGGCTACACCTTC
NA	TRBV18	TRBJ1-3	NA	CASSPRGQFSGNTIYF	TGTGCCAGCTCACCACGAGGACAGTTCTCTGGAAACACCATATATTTT
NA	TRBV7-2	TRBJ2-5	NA	CASSLSGAGETQYF	TGTGCCAGCAGCTTATCCGGGGCGGGCGAGACCCAGTACTTC
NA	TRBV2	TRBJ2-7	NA	CATYDRYSYEQYF	TGTGCCACTTACGACAGGTACTCCTACGAGCAGTACTTC
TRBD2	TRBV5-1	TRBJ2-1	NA	CASSSASGYNEQFF	TGCGCCAGCAGCTCAGCTAGCGGTTACAATGAGCAGTTCTTC
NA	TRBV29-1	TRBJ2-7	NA	CSGRAEGYEQYF	TGCAGCGGCCGAGCAGAGGGCTACGAGCAGTACTTC
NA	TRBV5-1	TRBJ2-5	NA	CASSRADQETQYF	TGCGCCAGCAGCCGCGCAGACCAAGAGACCCAGTACTTC
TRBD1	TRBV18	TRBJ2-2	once	CASSPTGGNTGELFF	TGTGCCAGCTCACCAACAGGGGGCAACACCGGGGAGCTGTTTTTT